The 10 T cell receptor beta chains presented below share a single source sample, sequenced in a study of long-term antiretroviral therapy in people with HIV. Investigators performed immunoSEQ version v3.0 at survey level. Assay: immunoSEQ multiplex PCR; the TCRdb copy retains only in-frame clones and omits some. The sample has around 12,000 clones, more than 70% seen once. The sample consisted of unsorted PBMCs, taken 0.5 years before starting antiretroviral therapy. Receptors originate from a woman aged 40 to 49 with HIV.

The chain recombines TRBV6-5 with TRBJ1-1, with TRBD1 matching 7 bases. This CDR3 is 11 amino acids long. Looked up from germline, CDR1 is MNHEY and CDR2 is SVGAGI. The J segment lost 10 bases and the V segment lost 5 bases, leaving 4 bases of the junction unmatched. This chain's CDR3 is CASSPGGPAFF. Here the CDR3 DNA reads TGTGCCAGCAGTCCAGGGGGGCCAGCTTTCTTT.

CDR3 bases: TGCGCCAGCAGTGGAATTACTAGCGGGAGTCCCGGGGAGCTGTTTTTT. Encoded protein: CASSGITSGSPGELFF. V and J are TRBV10-1 and TRBJ2-2, with 11 positions matching TRBD2. Trimming took 4 bases from V and 6 from J; bases not matched to a gene: 7. CDR3 length: 16 residues. Looked up from germline, CDR1 is WNHNN and CDR2 is SYGVQD (reference sequence).

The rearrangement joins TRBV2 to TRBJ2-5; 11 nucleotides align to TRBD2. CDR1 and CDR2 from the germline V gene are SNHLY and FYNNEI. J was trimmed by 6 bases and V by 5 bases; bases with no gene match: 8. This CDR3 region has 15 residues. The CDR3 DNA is TGTGCCAGCAGTTCCACTAGCGGGAGTGGAAAGACCCAGTACTTC. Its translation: CASSSTSGSGKTQYF. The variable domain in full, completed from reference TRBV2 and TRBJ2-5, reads EPEVTQTPSHQVTQMGQEVILRCVPISNHLYFYWYRQILGQKVEFLVSFYNNEISEKSEIFDDQFSVERPDGSNFTLKIRSTKLEDSAMYFCASSSTSGSGKTQYFGPGTRLLVL.

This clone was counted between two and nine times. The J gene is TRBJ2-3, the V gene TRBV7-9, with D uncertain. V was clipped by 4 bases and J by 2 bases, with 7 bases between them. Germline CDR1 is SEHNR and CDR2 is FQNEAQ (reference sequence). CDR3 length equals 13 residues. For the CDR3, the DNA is TGTGCCAGCAGCTCGGATCTCACAGATACGCAGTATTTT. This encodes CASSSDLTDTQYF.

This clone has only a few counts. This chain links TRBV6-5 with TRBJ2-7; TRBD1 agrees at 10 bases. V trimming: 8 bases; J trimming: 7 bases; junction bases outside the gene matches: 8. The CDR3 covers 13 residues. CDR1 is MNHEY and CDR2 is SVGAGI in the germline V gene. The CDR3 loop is CASGRQGAGEQYF. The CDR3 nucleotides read TGTGCCAGCGGGAGACAGGGGGCAGGAGAGCAGTACTTC.

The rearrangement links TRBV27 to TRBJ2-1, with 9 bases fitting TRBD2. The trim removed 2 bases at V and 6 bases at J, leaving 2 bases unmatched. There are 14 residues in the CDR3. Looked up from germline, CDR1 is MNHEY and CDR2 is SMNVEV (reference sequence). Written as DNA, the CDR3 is TGTGCCAGCAGTTTAAGGCGGGGGGGCAATGAGCAGTTCTTC. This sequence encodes CASSLRRGGNEQFF.

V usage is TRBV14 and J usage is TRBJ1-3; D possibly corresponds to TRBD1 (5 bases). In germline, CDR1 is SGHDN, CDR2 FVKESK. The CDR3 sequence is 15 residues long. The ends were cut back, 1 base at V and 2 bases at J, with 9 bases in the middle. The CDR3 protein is CASSQVLGAGNTIYF. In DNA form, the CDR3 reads TGTGCCAGCAGCCAAGTTCTAGGGGCTGGAAACACCATATATTTT. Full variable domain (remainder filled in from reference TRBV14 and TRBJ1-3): EAGVTQFPSHSVIEKGQTVTLRCDPISGHDNLYWYRRVMGKEIKFLLHFVKESKQDESGMPNNRFLAERTGGTYSTLKVQPAELEDSGVYFCASSQVLGAGNTIYFGEGSWLTVV.

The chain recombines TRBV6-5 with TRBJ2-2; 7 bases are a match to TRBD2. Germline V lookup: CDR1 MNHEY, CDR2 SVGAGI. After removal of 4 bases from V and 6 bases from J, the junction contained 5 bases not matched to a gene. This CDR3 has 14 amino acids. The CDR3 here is CASSSLLAAGELFF. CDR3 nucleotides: TGTGCCAGCAGTTCCCTCCTAGCGGCCGGGGAGCTGTTTTTT.

CDR3 nucleotide sequence: TGTGCCAGCAGCCAATTCGACCATAACTATGGCTACACCTTC. Amino acids: CASSQFDHNYGYTF. The chain joins TRBV6-6 to TRBJ1-2; no reliable D call. This CDR3 has 14 residues. Trimming took off 6 bases at V and 1 base at J, with 12 bases between the two ends. Germline values: CDR1 MNHNY, CDR2 SVGAGI (reference sequence).

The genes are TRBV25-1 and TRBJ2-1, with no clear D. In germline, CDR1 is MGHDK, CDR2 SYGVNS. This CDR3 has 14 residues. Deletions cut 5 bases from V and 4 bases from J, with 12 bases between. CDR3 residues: CASSSPLIYNEQFF. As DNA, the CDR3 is TGTGCCAGCAGTTCCCCCCTTATTTACAATGAGCAGTTCTTC.